Each of the 18 T cell receptor beta chains below was sequenced from the same sample in a study of tumor and adjacent non-tumor tissue in lung cancer. No cell sorting was done before RNA was extracted from the tissue. The library came from three nested PCR rounds adapted from ARM-PCR protocols. TCRdb itself ran the multiplex PCR reads through MiXCR, one entry per CDR3 protein. There are tens of thousands of distinct CDR3 sequences in the sample; around four fifths occur only once, and around 12% lies in the top ten. The sample taken for sequencing was lung tumor tissue. These receptors all come from a woman aged 45-60 years with non-small cell lung cancer.

Worth noting for this clonotype: One junction end does not reproduce the germline sequence, and a read error may be involved. CDR3 DNA sequence: TGTGCCAGCAGTGAGAGGGACAGCTCCAACATCCTGACTTTC. It encodes CASSERDSSNILTF. This chain uses TRBV6-1 with TRBJ2-6, with 7 bases identical to TRBD1. This CDR3 contains 14 residues. The germline CDR1 and CDR2 sequences are MNHNS and SASEGT.

The CDR3 sequence: CASSTEDRRVTLHF. The CDR3 DNA reads TGTGCCAGCAGCACCGAGGATAGGCGCGTCACCCTCCACTTT. V and J are TRBV11-2 and TRBJ1-6; unclear D gene. V was pared by 5 bases and J by 14 bases, with 19 bases between. Germline V lookup: CDR1 SGHAT, CDR2 FQNNGV. This CDR3 is 14 amino acids long.

Comments on this clonotype: Germline and junction disagree at one end, which may indicate a read error. The chain carries TRBV29-1 and TRBJ1-1, with a weak D call TRBD1 (5 bases). This CDR3 has 12 amino acids. Germline V gives CDR1 SQVTM, CDR2 ANQGSEA. CDR3 in DNA: TGCGGCGCCAACAGGATGAACATTGAAGCGTTCTTT. Translated, it gives CGANRMNIEAFF. Full variable domain (missing parts from reference TRBV29-1 and TRBJ1-1): SAVISQKPSRDICQRGTSLTIQCQVDSQVTMMFWYRQQPGQSLTLIATANQGSEATYESGFVIDKFPISRPNLTFSTLTVSNMSPEDSSIYLCGANRMNIEAFFGQGTRLTVV.

The chain is built from TRBV24-1 and TRBJ2-2; D is uncertain. The CDR3 extends over 16 amino acids. Germline V gene sequence: CDR1 KGHDR, CDR2 SFDVKD. The CDR3 DNA reads as TGTTTCACCAGTGATTTGCCCCCGGCGAACACCGGGGAGCTGTTTTTT. Protein sequence: CFTSDLPPANTGELFF.

The chain links TRBV12-3 or TRBV12-4 to TRBJ1-1; D possibly corresponds to TRBD1 (6 bases). V dropped 5 bases and J dropped 13 bases, with 14 bases sitting between them. The CDR3 totals 11 residues. CDR3 DNA sequence: TGTGCCAGCAGTAGGGGGAGTTCAGTTTTCTTT. Translating gives CASSRGSSVFF.

Notes on this clonotype: A junction end diverges from the germline sequence, so it may reflect a read error. This rearrangement joins TRBV11-2 to TRBJ1-2; 10 bases align to TRBD1. CDR3 size: 16 residues. The germline CDR1 and CDR2 sequences are SGHAT and FQNNGV. CDR3 in amino acids: CTSSLETGGRGYGYTF. DNA for the CDR3: TGTACCAGCAGCCTAGAGACAGGGGGCCGAGGATATGGCTACACCTTC.

On this clonotype itself: In this CDR3 the conserved last residue, phenylalanine or tryptophan, is missing, so a read error is likely. The chain carries TRBV11-2 and TRBJ1-5, with D possibly being TRBD1 (5 bases). Germline CDR1 reads SGHAT; CDR2 reads FQNNGV. The CDR3 is 15 amino acids. The CDR3 DNA reads TGTGCCAGCAACTTAGAAGACAGAGGTTCCCAGCCTCAGCATCTT. Protein sequence: CASNLEDRGSQPQHL.

A single count supports this clonotype. This chain uses TRBV5-4 with TRBJ2-1; no definite D call. V gave up 2 bases and J gave up 8 bases, with 20 bases separating them. CDR1 and CDR2 (germline): SGHNT, YYREEE (reference sequence). CDR3 length: 16 residues. CDR3 region: CASSLAPYRGVDEQFF. The DNA for the CDR3 is TGTGCCAGCAGCTTAGCCCCCTACAGAGGTGTGGATGAGCAGTTCTTC.

As concerns this clonotype: Its ends do not fully match the called genes, so a read error is possible. The chain is built from TRBV4-1 and TRBJ2-1; 7 bases are a match to TRBD2. Germline V gene lookup returns CDR1 MGHRA and CDR2 YSYEKL. There are 14 residues in the CDR3. The CDR3 loop is CTSSQPGLSNERFF. In DNA form, the CDR3 reads TGCACCAGCAGCCAGCCGGGACTAAGCAATGAGCGGTTCTTC.

Notes on this clonotype: Possible read error: a much larger clone is one base away. The genes are TRBV2 and TRBJ2-7; TRBD2 matches at 8 bases. Germline V gene data show CDR1 as SNHLY and CDR2 as FYNNEI. V dropped 8 bases and J dropped 6; count of bases not matched to a gene: 9. CDR3 size: 13 residues. The CDR3 region is CASSGGSPLEQYF. The CDR3 nucleotides read TGTGCCAGCTCGGGAGGGTCTCCGCTCGAGCAGTACTTC.

Of note for this clonotype: At one end the junction does not follow the germline gene, possibly because of a read error. The rearrangement joins TRBV10-3 to TRBJ2-1, with TRBD2 identical over 12 bases. The CDR3 consists of 16 residues. From germline, CDR1 is ENHRY and CDR2 SYGVKD. CDR3 in amino acids: CAIKGGALAGGNEQFF. CDR3 bases: TGTGCCATCAAAGGTGGGGCACTAGCGGGAGGCAATGAACAGTTCTTC.

Notes on this clonotype: The conserved closing phenylalanine or tryptophan is absent in this CDR3, likely reflecting a read error. This sequence joins TRBV29-1 and TRBJ2-3, with D unresolved. This CDR3 is 11 amino acids long. Germline lookup yields CDR1 SQVTM and CDR2 ANQGSEA. The CDR3, as DNA: TGCAGCGTTGACAGCACAGATATGCAGTATTAT. This sequence encodes CSVDSTDMQYY.

As regards this clonotype: A much larger clonotype is one base distant, so this may be a read error. The CDR3 loop reads CASGKRENVQYF. The CDR3 region has the DNA TGTGCCAGCGGCAAACGGGAGAACGTGCAGTACTTC. The V call is TRBV12-3 or TRBV12-4, the J call TRBJ2-7, with D possibly being TRBD2 (6 bases). The CDR3 length is 12 residues. The V end was cut by 8 bases, the J end by 9 bases, with 17 bases between.

Details on this clonotype: A much larger clone lies one base from this, so it may be a read error. The J gene is TRBJ1-3, the V gene TRBV30, with D possibly TRBD1 on 6 matching bases. The CDR3 totals 13 residues. Germline V gene lookup returns CDR1 GTSNPN and CDR2 SVGIG (reference sequence). The DNA of the CDR3 is TGTGCCGGCTTACAGGGCTACGGAACCACCATATATTTT. As protein: CAGLQGYGTTIYF.

This rearrangement joins TRBV5-1 to TRBJ2-1; D may be TRBD1 or TRBD2 (6 bases each). This CDR3 is 16 amino acids long. Germline V gene sequence: CDR1 SGHRS, CDR2 YFSETQ. V shed 4 bases and J shed 2 bases, with 16 bases lying between them. The CDR3 is CASSVRGQPPYNEQFF. CDR3 nucleotide sequence: TGCGCCAGCAGCGTCCGGGGGCAGCCCCCCTACAATGAGCAGTTCTTC.

V gene TRBV11-2 combines with J gene TRBJ2-2, with TRBD2 as a possible D gene (5 bases). Germline CDR1 and CDR2: SGHAT and FQNNGV. The V and J ends lost 8 bases and 6 bases respectively, with 16 bases between them. This CDR3 has 14 residues. This CDR3 reads CASGYTRYSGELFF. The CDR3 region has the DNA TGTGCCAGCGGTTATACTAGATACTCCGGGGAGCTGTTTTTT.

V is TRBV6-6 and J is TRBJ2-7; a weak D match, TRBD2 (7 bases). CDR1 MNHNY and CDR2 SVGAGI come from the germline V gene (reference sequence). Trimming removed 7 bases at V and 8 bases at J, with 18 bases between. This CDR3 is 13 amino acids long. The CDR3 sequence: CASTGRGAYKQYF. The CDR3 DNA reads TGTGCCAGCACCGGACGGGGGGCTTACAAGCAGTACTTC.

This clonotype was seen just once. Given the absence of the conserved phenylalanine or tryptophan at the CDR3 end, a read error is likely. The chain is built from TRBV6-1 and TRBJ2-4; perhaps TRBD1 as D (6 bases). Germline-derived CDR1 and CDR2 are MNHNS and SASEGT. CDR3 length equals 13 residues. CDR3 in DNA: TGTACCAGCAGGGGACAATCCAAAAACATTCAGTACCTC. Translated, it gives CTSRGQSKNIQYL.